The entry below gives a single TCR beta chain sequence along with its context. Its antigen is undetermined. Sample time point: pre-treatment sample, taken before nivolumab and TIL therapy. This specimen comes from a study of TIL therapy for anti-PD-1-resistant metastatic lung cancer. Overall study: Tumor harvest preceded PD-1/PD-L1 blockade, followed by nivolumab treatment. A few tumors were EGFR-mutant and two were ALK-rearranged. Tumors carried a median roughly 1.5 non-synonymous mutations per megabase.

Study-level results: This highly selected cohort may not generalize to typical lung cancer patients.

V lost 4 bases, J lost 1 base, and 1 base stayed unmatched. CDR1 is LNHDA and CDR2 is SQIVND in the germline V gene (reference sequence). The CDR3 has 14 amino acids. The libraries were made with immunoSEQ v3. TCRdb keeps only in-frame clones here, not all; method: immunoSEQ multiplex PCR. The table has more than 12,000 clones, roughly 83% seen once. This receptor was obtained from a person aged 25 to 85 with non-small cell lung cancer. The sample in question was blood, obtained at baseline. The chain joins TRBV19 to TRBJ2-3, with 8 bases identical to TRBD1. This chain's CDR3 is CASSTQGGTDTQYF. CDR3 in DNA: TGTGCCAGTAGTACACAGGGGGGCACAGATACGCAGTATTTT.